This T cell receptor (beta chain) was identified during a study of spatial heterogeneity in lung cancer. Study-level information: Raw reads showed each unique TCR and UMI combination turning up more than ten times on average. Findings and caveats of the study: Intratumoral expanded alpha and beta TCR counts were found to track tumor mutation counts.

Germline V gives CDR1 SGHTA, CDR2 FQGNSA. The CDR3 has 14 residues. The V end was cut by 5 bases, the J end by 4 bases, with 14 bases between. This clonotype is classed as medium-sized. Its antigen remains unidentified. Individual TCR cDNA molecules each bore their own unique molecular identifier. TCRdb recomputed calls from the 5' RACE reads with MiXCR, one row per CDR3 protein. This repertoire shows 5,500 or so distinct CDR3 sequences, roughly 7.8% found once; its top ten account for 16%. Documented time point: sample taken at primary tumor resection. Tumor, nontumor lung or frozen PBMC supplied whole RNA, sequenced without sorting.

The material was lung tumor tissue, obtained at surgery. The chain has TRBV7-2 and TRBJ1-2; D is possibly TRBD1 (6 bases). The receptor was derived from a female donor with early-stage non-small cell lung cancer. The CDR3 protein is CASSMNGQIYGYTF. The DNA for the CDR3 is TGTGCCAGCAGCATGAATGGACAGATCTATGGCTACACCTTC.